The 30 T cell receptor beta chains listed next were all sequenced from one sample in a study of blood T cells in healthy people across ages. PCR was performed a second time for about 7 to 11 cycles using a sample-barcoded 5' primer and a J-beta primer mix. TCRdb fed the 5' RACE reads into MiXCR, producing one record per CDR3 protein. Of about 2 million distinct CDR3 sequences in the sample, around half were seen once. What was sequenced was blood. These receptors came from a woman between 35 and 50 years old in good health.

The J gene is TRBJ2-3, the V gene TRBV6-1; 11 bases match TRBD1. The CDR3 has 17 residues. Trimming removed 1 base from V and 4 bases from J; junction bases left unmatched: 7. CDR1 is MNHNS, CDR2 SASEGT, per germline. The CDR3 region is CASSEGWGQGVSDTQYF. In DNA, the CDR3 is TGTGCCAGCAGTGAAGGGTGGGGACAGGGGGTGTCAGATACGCAGTATTTT.

This chain connects TRBV7-8 to TRBJ2-1; the match to TRBD2 covers 9 bases. From germline, CDR1 is SGHVS and CDR2 FQNEAQ. The length of the CDR3 is 16 residues. Unmatched junction bases numbered 4, after V lost 2 bases and J lost 2 bases. The CDR3 nucleotides read TGTGCCAGCAGCTTAATGGCTAGCGGGGCCTACAATGAGCAGTTCTTC. Translation gives CASSLMASGAYNEQFF.

About this clonotype: An end of the junction differs from the germline gene, which may be a read error. The chain uses TRBV2 and TRBJ2-4; no reliable D call. The CDR3 sequence is 15 residues long. Germline CDR1 SNHLY, CDR2 FYNNEI. CDR3 DNA: TGTGCCGGCAGCCTAGGCGCTCTAGCCAAAAACATTCAGTACTTC. It is translated as CAGSLGALAKNIQYF.

A remark on this clonotype: No conserved phenylalanine or tryptophan ends this CDR3, so it is likely a read error. The gene calls are TRBV7-2 and TRBJ2-5, with 15 bases fitting TRBD2. The CDR3 is made up of 17 amino acids. The V and J ends lost 4 bases and 2 bases, in that order; junction bases with no gene match: 5. Germline V gene lookup returns CDR1 SGHTA and CDR2 FQGNSA. CDR3 residues: CASSSGLAGGPQETQYL. The CDR3 region has the DNA TGTGCCAGCAGCTCGGGACTAGCGGGGGGCCCACAAGAGACCCAGTACCTC.

The chain is built from TRBV20-1 and TRBJ2-2; 9 bases are shared with TRBD1. With V trimmed by 3 bases and J by 7 bases, 6 bases remained unmatched. Germline V gene sequence: CDR1 DFQATT, CDR2 SNEGSKA (reference sequence). The CDR3 spans 14 residues. As DNA, the CDR3 is TGCAGTGCTAGCACAGGGGGCGTTATCGGGGAGCTGTTTTTT. Protein sequence: CSASTGGVIGELFF.

The genes are TRBV28 and TRBJ2-3; TRBD2 agrees at 8 bases. Germline values: CDR1 MDHEN, CDR2 SYDVKM. J gave up 4 bases and V 4 bases, and 10 bases lay outside the gene matches. The CDR3 spans 16 residues. The CDR3 DNA reads TGTGCCAGCAGTTCCACGGAGAGCGGGGGCGCAGATACGCAGTATTTT. This sequence encodes CASSSTESGGADTQYF.

This rearrangement joins TRBV20-1 to TRBJ2-3, with D unclear. V was pared by 6 bases and J by 5 bases, with 12 bases between. The V gene's germline CDR1 is DFQATT and CDR2 SNEGSKA (reference sequence). CDR3 size: 12 residues. In DNA, the CDR3 is TGCAGTGCGCCCGGGTATGAAGATACGCAGTATTTT. Its translation: CSAPGYEDTQYF.

V usage is TRBV13 and J usage is TRBJ2-1, with 11 nucleotides matching TRBD2. CDR1 PRHDT and CDR2 FYEKMQ come from the germline V gene (reference sequence). Trimming cost V 5 bases and J 12 bases; bases outside gene matches: 12. CDR3 length equals 15 residues. CDR3 amino acids: CASSPPSGGSGVQFF. CDR3 nucleotide sequence: TGTGCCAGCAGCCCTCCTAGCGGGGGGTCTGGGGTGCAGTTCTTC.

This rearrangement joins TRBV20-1 to TRBJ1-1, with D possibly being TRBD1 (6 bases). This CDR3 comprises 15 residues. Germline V CDR1 and CDR2: DFQATT, SNEGSKA (reference sequence). The ends were cut back, 3 bases at V and 2 bases at J, with 16 bases in the middle. The chain's CDR3 is CSARRVQGRNTEAFF. CDR3 coding DNA: TGCAGTGCTAGGCGGGTTCAGGGGCGCAACACTGAAGCTTTCTTT.

V usage is TRBV20-1 and J usage is TRBJ2-3; a weak D match, TRBD1 (6 bases). Trimming stripped 0 bases from V and 2 bases from J, with 9 bases between. The CDR3 extends over 14 amino acids. Germline loops: CDR1 DFQATT, CDR2 SNEGSKA (reference sequence). The CDR3 nucleotides read TGCAGTGCTAGAGATACAGGGCTCACAGATACGCAGTATTTT. Translated: CSARDTGLTDTQYF.

This clonotype was observed a few times. The chain uses TRBV2 and TRBJ2-3; the match to TRBD2 covers 10 bases. CDR3 size: 15 residues. Trimming at V came to 1 base and at J to 5 bases, leaving 3 bases not matched to a gene. Germline CDR1 is SNHLY and CDR2 is FYNNEI. CDR3 amino acids: CASSEEAGGQDTQYF. CDR3 bases: TGTGCCAGCAGTGAAGAAGCGGGGGGGCAAGATACGCAGTATTTT.

This rearrangement joins TRBV4-1 to TRBJ2-5; 9 bases line up with TRBD1. CDR3 length equals 15 residues. Germline CDR1 and CDR2: MGHRA and YSYEKL. V was pared by 3 bases and J by 4 bases, with 6 bases of the junction left unmatched. This CDR3 is CASSQEQGARETQYF. The CDR3 DNA sequence: TGCGCCAGCAGCCAGGAACAGGGGGCTCGAGAGACCCAGTACTTC.

This clonotype was detected many times. This sequence joins TRBV29-1 and TRBJ2-5; TRBD1 agrees at 9 bases. With 6 bases clipped from V and 5 bases from J, the junction kept 7 bases outside the gene matches. The germline gives CDR1 SQVTM, CDR2 ANQGSEA. The CDR3 consists of 13 residues. The CDR3 nucleotides are TGCAGCGTGGCACAGGGGGCGGGTGAGACCCAGTACTTC. This sequence encodes CSVAQGAGETQYF. Full variable domain (rest looked up from reference TRBV29-1 and TRBJ2-5): SAVISQKPSRDICQRGTSLTIQCQVDSQVTMMFWYRQQPGQSLTLIATANQGSEATYESGFVIDKFPISRPNLTFSTLTVSNMSPEDSSIYLCSVAQGAGETQYFGPGTRLLVL.

This clonotype was seen more than once but under ten times. The J gene is TRBJ2-1, the V gene TRBV10-3; a possible D gene is TRBD1 (6 bases). Germline V CDR1 and CDR2: ENHRY, SYGVKD. Between the trimmed V and J ends, which lost 6 bases and 6 bases, there was a span of 15 bases. The CDR3 has 14 residues. DNA of the CDR3: TGTGCCATCAGAAAACAGGGAGTGGGCAATGAGCAGTTCTTC. It specifies CAIRKQGVGNEQFF.

The CDR3 DNA follows: TGTGCCAGCAGTGGTACATGGGGGGATCTCTCCTACGAGCAGTACTTC. This gives the protein CASSGTWGDLSYEQYF. The gene calls are TRBV25-1 and TRBJ2-7; weak D call: TRBD2 (6 bases). Germline V lookup: CDR1 MGHDK, CDR2 SYGVNS. The CDR3 sequence is 16 residues long. Trimming took off 4 bases at V and 0 bases at J, with 16 bases between the two ends.

The chain uses TRBV10-3 and TRBJ2-5; no definite D call. The V and J ends lost 2 bases and 4 bases respectively, with 14 bases between them. The CDR3 is 15 amino acids. The germline V gene has CDR1 ENHRY and CDR2 SYGVKD. The CDR3 DNA reads as TGTGCCATCAGTGAGCCCGGACCTATAACAGAGACCCAGTACTTC. Protein product: CAISEPGPITETQYF.

This clonotype was picked up one time. The rearrangement uses TRBV20-1 and TRBJ1-2; D gene unclear. Germline values: CDR1 DFQATT, CDR2 SNEGSKA (reference sequence). The germline V and J ends were trimmed by 6 bases and 4 bases, with 12 bases remaining between them. This CDR3 contains 12 residues. The CDR3 loop is CSAPYYRYGYTF. The CDR3 region has the DNA TGCAGTGCCCCCTATTACCGCTATGGCTACACCTTC.

This clonotype was counted between two and nine times. This rearrangement joins TRBV27 to TRBJ2-7; no clear D. V was clipped by 6 bases and J by 2 bases, with 17 bases between them. CDR1 is MNHEY, CDR2 SMNVEV, per germline (reference sequence). The CDR3 length is 15 residues. The DNA for the CDR3 is TGTGCCAGCAGCTTTGCTGTGGAGAAGACCTACGAGCAGTACTTC. It specifies CASSFAVEKTYEQYF.

This clonotype was counted only a few times. V usage is TRBV20-1 and J usage is TRBJ1-6; possibly TRBD1 for D (6 bases). The CDR3 is made up of 11 amino acids. Germline assignment: CDR1 DFQATT and CDR2 SNEGSKA (reference sequence). Trimming stripped 4 bases from V and 10 bases from J, with 8 bases between. The chain's CDR3 is CSAIQGSPLHF. CDR3 bases: TGCAGTGCTATACAGGGCTCACCCCTCCACTTT.

The V call is TRBV20-1, the J call TRBJ1-2; TRBD1 is a possible D gene (6 bases). The CDR3 is 13 amino acids. The V end lost 5 bases, the J end lost 2 bases, and 12 bases lay between the germline ends. The V gene's germline CDR1 is DFQATT and CDR2 SNEGSKA (reference sequence). The CDR3 sequence is CSASRQANYGYTF. The DNA of the CDR3 is TGCAGTGCTTCCAGACAGGCCAACTATGGCTACACCTTC.

This clonotype has more than one count but fewer than ten. The chain employs TRBV12-3 or TRBV12-4 and TRBJ2-2, with TRBD2 as a possible D gene (5 bases). The CDR3 loop spans 13 amino acids. The V end was cut by 4 bases, the J end by 5 bases, with 8 bases between. CDR3 nucleotide sequence: TGTGCCAGCAGTTCCCGGGGAACCGGGGAGCTGTTTTTT. As protein: CASSSRGTGELFF.

Here the CDR3 reads CASSPMGTTDTQYF. CDR3 nucleotides: TGTGCCAGCTCACCTATGGGAACCACAGATACGCAGTATTTT. The chain uses TRBV18 and TRBJ2-3; D is unresolved. The CDR3 contains 14 residues. Trimming removed 3 bases at V and 2 bases at J, with 9 bases between. Germline V gene data show CDR1 as KGHSH and CDR2 as LQKENI.

The CDR3 bases are TGTGCCAGCAGTTTAAGGGGAGCAACAGGCGGGGTCTACGAGCAGTACTTC. This sequence encodes CASSLRGATGGVYEQYF. The genes are TRBV12-3 or TRBV12-4 and TRBJ2-7; the D gene is possibly TRBD2 (6 bases). CDR3 length: 17 residues. Trimming shortened V by 2 bases and J by 3 bases, and 20 bases separated the two germline ends.

The V and J genes are TRBV29-1 and TRBJ1-2; D ambiguous. Germline CDR1 SQVTM, CDR2 ANQGSEA. The CDR3 contains 14 residues. The ends were cut back, 2 bases at V and 3 bases at J, with 13 bases in the middle. CDR3 coding DNA: TGCAGCGTTGAAAGGCCCGGGGTAGACTATGGCTACACCTTC. As protein: CSVERPGVDYGYTF.

This clonotype was seen a handful of times. V usage is TRBV6-6 and J usage is TRBJ2-1, with TRBD1 as a possible D gene (6 bases). Deletions cut 6 bases from V and 0 bases from J, with 15 bases between. The CDR3 consists of 16 residues. Germline-derived CDR1 and CDR2 are MNHNY and SVGAGI (reference sequence). The CDR3 DNA sequence: TGTGCCAGCAGCCACAGGGTTTCTAGCTCCTACAATGAGCAGTTCTTC. This encodes CASSHRVSSSYNEQFF.

V is TRBV6-6 and J is TRBJ2-3, with 10 bases aligning to TRBD1. The V segment lost 7 bases and the J segment 6 bases; nucleotides outside the gene matches: 13. Germline CDR1 reads MNHNY; CDR2 reads SVGAGI (reference sequence). The CDR3 spans 16 residues. In nucleotides, the CDR3 is TGTGCCAGCACCAGGGGACAGGGGCGGCCCTCGGATACGCAGTATTTT. Translated: CASTRGQGRPSDTQYF.

The chain employs TRBV5-1 and TRBJ2-3; D is possibly TRBD1 (5 bases). Germline CDR1 and CDR2: SGHRS and YFSETQ. The CDR3 consists of 15 residues. Trimming stripped 2 bases from V and 0 bases from J, with 10 bases between. CDR3 in DNA: TGCGCCAGCAGCTTAACGAGACAGAGCACAGATACGCAGTATTTT. Protein sequence: CASSLTRQSTDTQYF.

This chain uses TRBV7-9 with TRBJ2-1; no clear D gene. Trimming cost V 8 bases and J 1 base, with 12 bases left between them. From germline, CDR1 is SEHNR and CDR2 FQNEAQ (reference sequence). The CDR3 spans 14 residues. The CDR3 spells CASDLKESYNEQFF. The CDR3 DNA sequence: TGTGCCAGCGACCTGAAGGAATCCTACAATGAGCAGTTCTTC.

This sequence joins TRBV7-9 and TRBJ1-1; no clear D gene. Between the trimmed V and J ends, which lost 5 bases and 4 bases, there was a span of 11 bases. Germline V gene data show CDR1 as SEHNR and CDR2 as FQNEAQ (reference sequence). This CDR3 has 13 residues. In DNA form, the CDR3 reads TGTGCCAGCAGCACCCTAGAGGCCACTGAAGCTTTCTTT. It encodes CASSTLEATEAFF.

V is TRBV6-5 and J is TRBJ2-7, with 8 bases fitting TRBD2. CDR3 length: 15 residues. CDR1 and CDR2 from the germline V gene are MNHEY and SVGAGI. With V trimmed by 5 bases and J by 2 bases, 8 bases remained unmatched. In DNA, the CDR3 is TGTGCCAGCAGTCAGGGGAAGCGGGGGACCTACGAGCAGTACTTC. As protein: CASSQGKRGTYEQYF.